The clone carrying this T cell receptor beta chain was detected a few times. What it recognizes is unknown. The data stem from a study of blood T cells in healthy people across ages. Study-wide background: There was about one barcoded beta molecule captured by template switching per two T cells.

The germline gives CDR1 SQVTM, CDR2 ANQGSEA. The germline V and J ends were trimmed by 4 bases and 9 bases, with 21 bases remaining between them. CDR3 length: 14 residues. Whole-study findings and limits: Across the age range, TCR beta diversity per million T cells fell in a roughly linear way.

The second PCR ran about 6 to 12 cycles with a sample-barcoded 5' primer and J-beta primers. In TCRdb, the 5' RACE reads were re-called with MiXCR into one record per CDR3 protein. The sample carries around 970,000 distinct CDR3 sequences, roughly 51% recorded once. The chain carries TRBV29-1 and TRBJ2-5; D may be TRBD1 or TRBD2 (6 bases each). The sequence was obtained from a woman aged 55-69 years in good health. The sequenced material came from blood. Here the CDR3 reads CSVGEGGRDRPQYF. CDR3 DNA sequence: TGCAGCGTTGGCGAGGGGGGCCGCGACCGACCCCAGTACTTC.